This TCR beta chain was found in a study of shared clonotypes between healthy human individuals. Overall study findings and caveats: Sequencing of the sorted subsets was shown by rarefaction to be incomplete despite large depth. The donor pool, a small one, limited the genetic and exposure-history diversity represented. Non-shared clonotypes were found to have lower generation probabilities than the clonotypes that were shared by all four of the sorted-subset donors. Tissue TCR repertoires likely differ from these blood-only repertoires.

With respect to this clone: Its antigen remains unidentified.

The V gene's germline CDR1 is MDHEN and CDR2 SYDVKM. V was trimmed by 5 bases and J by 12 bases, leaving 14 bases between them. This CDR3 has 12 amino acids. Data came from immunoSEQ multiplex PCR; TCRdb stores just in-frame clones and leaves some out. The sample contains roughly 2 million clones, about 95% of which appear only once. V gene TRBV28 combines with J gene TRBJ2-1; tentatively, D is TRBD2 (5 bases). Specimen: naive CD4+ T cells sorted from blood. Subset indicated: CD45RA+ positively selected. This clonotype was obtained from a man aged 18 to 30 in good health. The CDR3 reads CASSLRGLRQFF. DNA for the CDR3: TGTGCCAGCAGTCTCCGGGGTTTACGGCAGTTCTTC.